The source of this T cell receptor (beta chain) is a study of EBV T-cell therapy then PD-1 blockade in nasopharyngeal carcinoma. Data came from immunoSEQ multiplex PCR; TCRdb stores just in-frame clones and leaves some out. The sample gives more than 11,000 clones, roughly 84% of which show up once; under 35% is in the top ten. Concerning this clone: Its antigen remains unidentified.

V was pared by 4 bases and J by 5 bases, with 8 bases between. Germline CDR1 reads DFQATT; CDR2 reads SNEGSKA (reference sequence). The CDR3 sequence is 11 residues long. Treatment specified: AdE1-LMPpoly-expanded autologous EBV-specific T-cell therapy followed by anti-PD-1 nivolumab. The gene calls are TRBV20-1 and TRBJ2-5; D tentatively fits TRBD1 or TRBD2 (5 bases each). The sample here was CD8+ T cells from blood, taken at roughly day 99 from a patient whose treatment included autologous EBV-specific T cells and nivolumab. The clonotype originates from a man aged 35 to 55 with nasopharyngeal carcinoma. The CDR3 here is CSAIWGETQYF. In DNA, the CDR3 is TGCAGTGCTATATGGGGGGAGACCCAGTACTTC.